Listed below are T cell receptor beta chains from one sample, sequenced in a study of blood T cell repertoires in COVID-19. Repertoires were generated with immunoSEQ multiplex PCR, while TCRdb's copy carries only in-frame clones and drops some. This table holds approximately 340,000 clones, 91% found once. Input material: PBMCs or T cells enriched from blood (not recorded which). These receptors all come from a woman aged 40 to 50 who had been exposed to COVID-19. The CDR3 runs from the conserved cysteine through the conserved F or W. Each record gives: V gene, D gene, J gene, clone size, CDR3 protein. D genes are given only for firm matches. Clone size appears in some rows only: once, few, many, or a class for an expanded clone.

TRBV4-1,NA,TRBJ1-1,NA,CASSLGHSGDTEAFF
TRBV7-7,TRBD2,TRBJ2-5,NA,CASSLGASGQETQYF
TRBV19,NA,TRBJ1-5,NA,CASRTGVGVPDSNQPQHF
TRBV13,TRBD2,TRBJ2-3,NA,CASSLGRGADTQYF
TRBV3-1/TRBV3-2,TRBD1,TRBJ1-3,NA,CASSQEQGRNGNTIYF
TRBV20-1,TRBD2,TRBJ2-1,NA,CSASALGLAGVHEQFF
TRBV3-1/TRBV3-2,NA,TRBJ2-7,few,CASSQDAGSEYF
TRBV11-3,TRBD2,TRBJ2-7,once,CASSLGAGVAGEQYF
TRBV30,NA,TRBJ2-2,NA,CAWSPGHTNTGELFF
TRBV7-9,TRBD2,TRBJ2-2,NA,CASSSRATSGRTTGELFF
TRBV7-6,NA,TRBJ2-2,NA,CASSPRTVNTGELFF
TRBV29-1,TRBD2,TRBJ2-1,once,CSVERLRGEEQFF
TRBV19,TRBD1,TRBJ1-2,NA,CASSPDRVDGYTF
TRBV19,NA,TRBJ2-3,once,CASSIQDLSTDTQYF
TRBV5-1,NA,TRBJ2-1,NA,CASSPVGGGKVNEQFF
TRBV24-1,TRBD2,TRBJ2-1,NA,CATSDRGGLGNEQFF
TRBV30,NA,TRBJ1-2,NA,CAWSVPLGIGGYTF
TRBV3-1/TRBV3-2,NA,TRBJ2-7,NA,CASSRGGGEQYF
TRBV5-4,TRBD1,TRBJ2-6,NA,CASSPRQGALSGANVLTF
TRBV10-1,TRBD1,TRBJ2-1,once,CASSFGQGAGNEQFF
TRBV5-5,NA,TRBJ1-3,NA,CASSGVAGNTIYF
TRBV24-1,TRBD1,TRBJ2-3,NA,CATSGEKAGTADTQYF
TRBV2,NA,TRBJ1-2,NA,CASSTPGRSRNYGYTF
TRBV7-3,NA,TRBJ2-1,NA,CASSLNPTGEQFF
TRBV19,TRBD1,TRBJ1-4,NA,CASSIDAGTGSEKLFF
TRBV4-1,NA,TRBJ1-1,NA,CASSPGRGTEAFF
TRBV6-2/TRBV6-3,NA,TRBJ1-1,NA,CASSQEFPVAEAFF
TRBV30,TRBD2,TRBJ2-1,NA,CAWSVDRSGRAYNEQFF
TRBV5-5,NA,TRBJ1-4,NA,CASSLGVNEKLFF
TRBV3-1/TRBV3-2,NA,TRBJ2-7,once,CASSQGAGTYEQYF
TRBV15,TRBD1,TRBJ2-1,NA,CATSRAGGRSYNEQFF
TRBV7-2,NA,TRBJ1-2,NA,CASSPPDKFYGYTF
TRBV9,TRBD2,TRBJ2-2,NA,CASSDLVAGLAGGTGELFF
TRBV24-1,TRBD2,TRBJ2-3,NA,CATSDPKREVTDTQYF
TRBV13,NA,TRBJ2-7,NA,CASSFARYEQYF
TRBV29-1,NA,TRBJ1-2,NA,CSVDRANYGYTF
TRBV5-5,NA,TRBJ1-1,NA,CASSQQTAIGAFF
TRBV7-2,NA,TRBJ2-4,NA,CASSLSQGAKNIQYF
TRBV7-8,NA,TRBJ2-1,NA,CASRIFGPTISYNEQFF
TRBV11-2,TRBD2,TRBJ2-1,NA,CASSFIGTSDSNEQFF
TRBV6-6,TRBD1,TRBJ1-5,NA,CASSRPQGATTTSNQPQHF
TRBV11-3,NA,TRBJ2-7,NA,CASSLDLGGGDDEQYF
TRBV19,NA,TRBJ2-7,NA,CASSLQGGEQYF
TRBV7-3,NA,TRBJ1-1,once,CASSQGTTGAEAFF
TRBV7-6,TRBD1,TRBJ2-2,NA,CASSSGTGITGELFF
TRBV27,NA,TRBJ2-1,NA,CASSLLQGSGEQFF
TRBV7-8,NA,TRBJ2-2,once,CASSLGLGTGELFF
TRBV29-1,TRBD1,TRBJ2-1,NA,CSVDIGQGAYSSYNEQFF